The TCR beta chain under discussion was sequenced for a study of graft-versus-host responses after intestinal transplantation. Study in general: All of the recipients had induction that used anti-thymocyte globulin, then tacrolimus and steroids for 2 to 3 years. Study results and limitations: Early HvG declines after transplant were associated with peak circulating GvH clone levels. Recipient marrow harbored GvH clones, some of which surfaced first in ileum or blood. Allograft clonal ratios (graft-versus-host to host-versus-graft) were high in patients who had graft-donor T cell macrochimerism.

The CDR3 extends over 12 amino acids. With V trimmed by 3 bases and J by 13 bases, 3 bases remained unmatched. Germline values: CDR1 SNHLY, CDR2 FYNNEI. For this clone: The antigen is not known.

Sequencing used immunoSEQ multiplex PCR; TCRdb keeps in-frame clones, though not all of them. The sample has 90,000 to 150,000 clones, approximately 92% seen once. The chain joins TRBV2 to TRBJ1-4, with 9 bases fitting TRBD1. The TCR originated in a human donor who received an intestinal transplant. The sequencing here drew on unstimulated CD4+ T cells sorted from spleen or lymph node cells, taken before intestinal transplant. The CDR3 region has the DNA TGTGCCAGCAGTGAGGACAGGGGACCACTGTTTTTT. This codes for CASSEDRGPLFF.